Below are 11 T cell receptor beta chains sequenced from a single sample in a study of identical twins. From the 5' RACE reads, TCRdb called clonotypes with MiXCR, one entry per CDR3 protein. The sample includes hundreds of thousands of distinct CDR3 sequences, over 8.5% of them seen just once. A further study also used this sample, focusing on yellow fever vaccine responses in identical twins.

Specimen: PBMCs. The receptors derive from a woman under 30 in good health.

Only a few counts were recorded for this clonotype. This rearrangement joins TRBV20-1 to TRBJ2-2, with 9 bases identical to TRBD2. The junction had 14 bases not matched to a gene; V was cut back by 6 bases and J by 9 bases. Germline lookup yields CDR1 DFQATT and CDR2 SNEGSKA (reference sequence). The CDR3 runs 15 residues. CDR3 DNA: TGCAGTGCCCCCCCCCGAGGGACTAGCAACTGGGAGCTGTTTTTT. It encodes CSAPPRGTSNWELFF.

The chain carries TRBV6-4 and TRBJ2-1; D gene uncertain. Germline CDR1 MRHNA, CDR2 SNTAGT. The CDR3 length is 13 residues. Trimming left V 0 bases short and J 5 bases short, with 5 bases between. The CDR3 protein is CASSDSENNEQFF. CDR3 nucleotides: TGTGCCAGCAGTGACTCTGAGAACAATGAGCAGTTCTTC.

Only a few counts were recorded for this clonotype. The CDR3 reads CATSLGETGELFF. In DNA form, the CDR3 reads TGTGCCACCTCCTTAGGGGAGACCGGGGAGCTGTTTTTT. The V and J genes are TRBV2 and TRBJ2-2; D tentatively reads TRBD1 or TRBD2 (5 bases each). The CDR3 runs to 13 residues. Trimming removed 10 bases from V and 5 bases from J, with 14 bases in between. CDR1 is SNHLY and CDR2 is FYNNEI in the germline V gene.

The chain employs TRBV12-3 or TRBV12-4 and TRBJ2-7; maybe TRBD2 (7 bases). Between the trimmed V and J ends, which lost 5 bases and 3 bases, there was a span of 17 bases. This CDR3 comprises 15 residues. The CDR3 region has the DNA TGTGCCAGCAGTCCCACGGGGGGCTCCGACTACGAGCAGTACTTC. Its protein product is CASSPTGGSDYEQYF.

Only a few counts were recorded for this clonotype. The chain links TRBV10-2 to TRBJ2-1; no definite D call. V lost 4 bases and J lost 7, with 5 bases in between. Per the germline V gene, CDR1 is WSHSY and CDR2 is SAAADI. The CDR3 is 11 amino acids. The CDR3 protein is CASSVTNEQFF. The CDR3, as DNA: TGCGCCAGCAGTGTGACGAATGAGCAGTTCTTC.

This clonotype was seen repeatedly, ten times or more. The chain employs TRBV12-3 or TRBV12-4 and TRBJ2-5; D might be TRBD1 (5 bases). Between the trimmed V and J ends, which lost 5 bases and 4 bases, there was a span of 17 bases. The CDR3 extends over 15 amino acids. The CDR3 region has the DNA TGTGCCAGCAGTGCCCCCCAGGGTCCTGGAGAGACCCAGTACTTC. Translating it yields CASSAPQGPGETQYF.

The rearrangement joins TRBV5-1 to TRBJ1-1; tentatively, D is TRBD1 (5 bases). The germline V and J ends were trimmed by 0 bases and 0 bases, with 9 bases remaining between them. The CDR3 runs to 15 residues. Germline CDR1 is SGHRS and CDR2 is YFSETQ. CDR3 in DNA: TGCGCCAGCAGCTTGGGGTCGGGGGTGAACACTGAAGCTTTCTTT. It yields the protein CASSLGSGVNTEAFF.

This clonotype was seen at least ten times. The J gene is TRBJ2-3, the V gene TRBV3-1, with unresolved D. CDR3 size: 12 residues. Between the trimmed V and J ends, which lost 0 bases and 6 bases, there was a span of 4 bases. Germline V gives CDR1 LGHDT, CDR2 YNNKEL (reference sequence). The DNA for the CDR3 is TGTGCCAGCAGCCAAGACCCGGATACGCAGTATTTT. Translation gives CASSQDPDTQYF.

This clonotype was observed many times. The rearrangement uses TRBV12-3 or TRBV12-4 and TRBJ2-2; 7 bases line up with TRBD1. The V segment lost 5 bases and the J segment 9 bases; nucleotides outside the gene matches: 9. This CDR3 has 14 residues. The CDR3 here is CASSPSGTAWELFF. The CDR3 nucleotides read TGTGCCAGCAGTCCTTCCGGGACAGCCTGGGAGCTGTTTTTT.

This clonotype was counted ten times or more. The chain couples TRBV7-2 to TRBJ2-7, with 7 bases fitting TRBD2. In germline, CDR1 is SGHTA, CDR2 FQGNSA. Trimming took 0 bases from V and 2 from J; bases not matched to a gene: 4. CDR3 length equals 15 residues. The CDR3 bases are TGTGCCAGCAGCTTAGCGGGCGGGGGAGCCTACGAGCAGTACTTC. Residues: CASSLAGGGAYEQYF.

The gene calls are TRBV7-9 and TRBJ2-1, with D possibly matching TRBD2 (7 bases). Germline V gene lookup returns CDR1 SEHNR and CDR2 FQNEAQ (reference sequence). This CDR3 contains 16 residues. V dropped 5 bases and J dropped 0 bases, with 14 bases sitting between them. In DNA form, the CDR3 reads TGTGCCAGCAGCACTAGGGGGGGCCTCTCCTACAATGAGCAGTTCTTC. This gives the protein CASSTRGGLSYNEQFF.